This TCR beta chain was retrieved from a study of CD8 T cells in ankylosing spondylitis. Study findings and constraints: Reportedly, matched ankylosing spondylitis synovial fluid was significantly enriched for disease-linked clones. Fewer than ten highly homologous variants made up a TCR beta motif that seemed to typify ankylosing spondylitis blood. Some of these motif variants have turned up before, in reports on reactive arthritis synovial fluid and blood. Disease-linked clones bore a CD8+ phenotype, appearing relatively rarely in peripheral blood.

This clonotype was seen ten or more times. The antigen is not known. V shed 0 bases and J 4 bases; nucleotides not matched to a gene: 5. The germline V gene encodes CDR1 SGDLS and CDR2 YYNGEE. CDR3 length: 17 residues. Researchers built TCR beta libraries using quantitative 5'-RACE with molecular barcodes. MiXCR, applied by TCRdb to the 5' RACE reads, yields one record per CDR3 protein. The sample consists of more than 250,000 distinct CDR3 sequences, approximately 8% of them appearing once. Sequenced input: blood, either unsorted or a sorted T cell fraction (not recorded which). This clonotype originated in a male donor with ankylosing spondylitis. The V gene is TRBV9, the J gene TRBJ1-5; TRBD1 matches at 12 bases. CDR3 nucleotide sequence: TGTGCCAGCAGCGTAGGCCCGGGACAGGGGGCGAATCAGCCCCAGCATTTT. It codes for CASSVGPGQGANQPQHF.